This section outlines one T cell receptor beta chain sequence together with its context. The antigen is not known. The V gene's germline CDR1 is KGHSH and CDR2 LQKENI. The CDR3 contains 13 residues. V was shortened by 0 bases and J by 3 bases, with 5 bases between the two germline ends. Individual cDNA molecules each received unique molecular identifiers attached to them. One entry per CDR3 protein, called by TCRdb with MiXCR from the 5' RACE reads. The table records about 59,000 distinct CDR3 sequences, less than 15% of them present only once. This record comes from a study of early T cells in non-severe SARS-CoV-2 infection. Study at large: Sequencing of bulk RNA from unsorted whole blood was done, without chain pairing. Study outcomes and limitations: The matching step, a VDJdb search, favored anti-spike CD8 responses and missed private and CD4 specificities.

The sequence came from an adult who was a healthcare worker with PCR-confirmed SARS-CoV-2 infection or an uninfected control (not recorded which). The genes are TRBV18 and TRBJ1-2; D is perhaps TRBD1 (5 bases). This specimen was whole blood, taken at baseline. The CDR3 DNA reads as TGTGCCAGCTCACCACCGGGGGACTATGGCTACACCTTC. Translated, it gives CASSPPGDYGYTF.